These T cell receptor beta chains were read from a single sample in a study of tumor T cells in aggressive B-cell lymphoma. The repertoire was sequenced with immunoSEQ multiplex PCR; TCRdb's copy has only in-frame clones and lacks some. Of around 1,700 clones in the sample, about 90% are singletons; the top ten hold approximately 8%. Source material: tumor tissue. Receptors originate from an adult with diffuse large B cell lymphoma. The CDR3 runs from the conserved cysteine through the conserved F or W. A D gene is named only where the DNA matches it firmly. A clone size is listed for some rows: how often the clone was seen (once, few, many), or a class if it is expanded.

size	J	D	V	DNA	CDR3
NA	TRBJ1-2	NA	TRBV5-1	TGCGCCAGCAGCTTGACAGTCACCTATGGCTACACCTTC	CASSLTVTYGYTF
NA	TRBJ1-1	NA	TRBV13	TGTGCCAGCCGGGGTTTTGACACTGAAGCTTTCTTT	CASRGFDTEAFF
NA	TRBJ2-6	NA	TRBV19	TGTGCCAGTAGTAACCGGGGTCCTGCGACCAACGTCCTGACTTTC	CASSNRGPATNVLTF
NA	TRBJ1-1	NA	TRBV4-2	TGTGCCAGCAGCCAAGATCCCAGGGCGGCTTTCTTT	CASSQDPRAAFF
NA	TRBJ2-2	NA	TRBV18	TGTGCCAGCTCACAGCTACCAACCGGGGAGCTGTTTTTT	CASSQLPTGELFF
NA	TRBJ2-2	TRBD1	TRBV9	TGTGCCAGCAGCGACCCAGGACAGGGAAGAGCGAAGCTGTTTTTT	CASSDPGQGRAKLFF
NA	TRBJ2-7	TRBD2	TRBV5-1	TGCGCCAGCAGCTGGGGGGGGGACGAGCAGTACTTC	CASSWGGDEQYF
NA	TRBJ2-2	NA	TRBV9	TGTGCCAGCAGCGTGACAGGGGAGGGAACCGGGGAGCTGTTTTTT	CASSVTGEGTGELFF
few	TRBJ2-7	TRBD2	TRBV4-2	TGTGCCAGCAGCCAAGACGGGGGAGGGTACGGGGAGCAGTACTTC	CASSQDGGGYGEQYF
NA	TRBJ2-1	NA	TRBV5-4	TGTGCCAGCAGCTTCGACCGGAGCTCCTACAATGAGCAGTTCTTC	CASSFDRSSYNEQFF
NA	TRBJ2-7	NA	TRBV29-1	TGCAGCGTTGAGCTAAGGGGCGGCCGCTCCTACGAGCAGTACTTC	CSVELRGGRSYEQYF
NA	TRBJ2-3	TRBD2	TRBV29-1	TGCAGCGTTGCAACGACTAGCAGATCAGATACGCAGTATTTT	CSVATTSRSDTQYF
NA	TRBJ1-1	NA	TRBV7-8	TGTGCCAGCAGCTTAGAGTTGCCGGGGAGGTCTGAAGCTTTCTTT	CASSLELPGRSEAFF
NA	TRBJ1-2	TRBD1	TRBV29-1	TGCAGCGTTGGGGGGACAGGGGGAAGGTATGGCTACACCTTC	CSVGGTGGRYGYTF
NA	TRBJ2-3	NA	TRBV7-9	TGTGCCAGCACCTCGGGCGAGGGTACGCAGTATTTT	CASTSGEGTQYF
NA	TRBJ2-7	NA	TRBV27	TGTGCCAGCAGTTACTTACGCTCCTACGAGCAGTACTTC	CASSYLRSYEQYF
NA	TRBJ1-1	TRBD1	TRBV11-2	TGTGCCAGCAGCTTAAACAGGGGCCTTTACACTGAAGCTTTCTTT	CASSLNRGLYTEAFF
NA	TRBJ1-1	NA	TRBV6-7	TGTGCGCGAGAGCACACTGAAGCTTTCTTT	CAREHTEAFF
NA	TRBJ1-1	NA	TRBV6-1	TGTGCCAGCGGTTTCGGGGGGGACACTGAAGCTTTCTTT	CASGFGGDTEAFF
NA	TRBJ2-3	NA	TRBV4-2	TGTGCCAGCAGCCCCAACACAGATACGCAGTATTTT	CASSPNTDTQYF
NA	TRBJ2-5	NA	TRBV29-1	TGCAGCGTTGAAGAAGGCGGGTCGGAGACCCAGTACTTC	CSVEEGGSETQYF
NA	TRBJ1-1	NA	TRBV29-1	TGCAGCGTTGTCCGGGACACCAACCCCGAGACTGAAGCTTTCTTT	CSVVRDTNPETEAFF
NA	TRBJ2-7	NA	TRBV7-8	TGTGCCAGCAGCCTAAAATCCTACGAGCAGTACTTC	CASSLKSYEQYF
NA	TRBJ1-4	NA	TRBV4-2	TGTGCCAGCAGCCTCCAGGGGCGGAAACTGTTTTTT	CASSLQGRKLFF
NA	TRBJ1-1	NA	TRBV15	TGTGCCACCAGCAGCGCACCTACCTTAGTCCGAACCGACACTGAAGCTTTCTTT	CATSSAPTLVRTDTEAFF